Described below is a single TCR beta chain sequence and its context. The data are from a study of shared clonotypes between healthy human individuals. The V segment lost 4 bases and the J segment 6 bases; nucleotides outside the gene matches: 12. Germline CDR1 is SGHTA and CDR2 is FQGTGA. CDR3 length: 16 amino acids. CD45RO-negative CD8 cells positively selected for CCR7 made up the naive population, which excluded terminally differentiated effector memory CD45RA+ cells. The method was immunoSEQ multiplex PCR; TCRdb's version includes in-frame clones alone and lacks a portion of them. Altogether around 1.9 million clones are present, 85% to 95% being singletons, with the ten largest covering 1.5% to 2%.

The TCR comes from a man younger than 35 in good health. Some clones in this sample may be carry-over from other donors' samples. The sequencing sample was made of naive CD8+ T cells from PBMCs. The rearrangement links TRBV7-3 to TRBJ2-3, with 8 bases identical to TRBD2. The CDR3: CASSYNTGTSEDTQYF. The DNA for the CDR3 is TGTGCCAGCAGCTATAACACCGGGACTAGTGAGGATACGCAGTATTTT. The full variable domain, rest sourced from reference TRBV7-3 and TRBJ2-3, is GAGVSQTPSNKVTEKGKYVELRCDPISGHTALYWYRQSLGQGPEFLIYFQGTGAADDSGLPNDRFFAVRPEGSVSTLKIQRTERGDSAVYLCASSYNTGTSEDTQYFGPGTRLTVL.